This T cell receptor beta chain was captured in a study of T cells in Graves' hyperthyroidism and ophthalmopathy. Findings and limits, study-wide: Blood also contained most expanded thyroid clonotypes above 0.001.

Germline CDR1 reads DFQATT; CDR2 reads SNEGSKA (reference sequence). This CDR3 is built from 16 residues. V shed 0 bases and J shed 0 bases, with 12 bases lying between them. A note on this clonotype: No antigen is known for it.

Amplification of TCR beta CDR3 regions was performed using RNA transcripts as template. HTBI primers were the set used in a first-round RT-PCR of the TCR CDR3. Each CDR3 protein gets one entry after TCRdb re-called the multiplex PCR reads with MiXCR. The repertoire holds 540,000 or so distinct CDR3 sequences, 15% to 19% seen once, with less than 9.5% in the top ten. Sequenced material: blood. The chain combines TRBV20-1 with TRBJ1-5; no clear D gene. The TCR was taken from a woman aged 25 to 45 with Graves' hyperthyroidism. CDR3 coding DNA: TGCAGTGCTAGAGATCGGGCAGTTTATAGCAATCAGCCCCAGCATTTT. Its protein product is CSARDRAVYSNQPQHF.